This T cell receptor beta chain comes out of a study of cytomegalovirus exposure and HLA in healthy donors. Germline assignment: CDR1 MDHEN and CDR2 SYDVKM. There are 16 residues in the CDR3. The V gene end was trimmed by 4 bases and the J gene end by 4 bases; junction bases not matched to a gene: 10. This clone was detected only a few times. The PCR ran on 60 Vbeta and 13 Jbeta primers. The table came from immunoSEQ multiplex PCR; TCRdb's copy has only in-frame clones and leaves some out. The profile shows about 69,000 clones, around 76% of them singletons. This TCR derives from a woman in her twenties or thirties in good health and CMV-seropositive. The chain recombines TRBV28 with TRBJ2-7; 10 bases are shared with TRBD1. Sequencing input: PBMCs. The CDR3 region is CASSSSGTGESYEQYF. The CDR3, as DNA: TGTGCCAGCAGTTCCTCCGGGACAGGGGAAAGTTACGAGCAGTACTTC.